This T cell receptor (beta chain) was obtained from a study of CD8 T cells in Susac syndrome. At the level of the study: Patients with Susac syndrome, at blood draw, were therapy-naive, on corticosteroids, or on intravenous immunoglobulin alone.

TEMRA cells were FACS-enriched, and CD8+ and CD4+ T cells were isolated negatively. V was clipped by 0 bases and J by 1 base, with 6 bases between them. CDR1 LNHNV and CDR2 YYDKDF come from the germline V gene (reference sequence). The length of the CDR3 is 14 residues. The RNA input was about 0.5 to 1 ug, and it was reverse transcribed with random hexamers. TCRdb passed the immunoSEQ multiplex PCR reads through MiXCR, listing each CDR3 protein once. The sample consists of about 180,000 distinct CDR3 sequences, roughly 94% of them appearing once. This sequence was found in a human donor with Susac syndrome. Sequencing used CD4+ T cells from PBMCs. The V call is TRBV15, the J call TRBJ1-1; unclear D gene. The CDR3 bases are TGTGCCACCAGCAGAGATCCCCGGAACACTGAAGCTTTCTTT. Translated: CATSRDPRNTEAFF.